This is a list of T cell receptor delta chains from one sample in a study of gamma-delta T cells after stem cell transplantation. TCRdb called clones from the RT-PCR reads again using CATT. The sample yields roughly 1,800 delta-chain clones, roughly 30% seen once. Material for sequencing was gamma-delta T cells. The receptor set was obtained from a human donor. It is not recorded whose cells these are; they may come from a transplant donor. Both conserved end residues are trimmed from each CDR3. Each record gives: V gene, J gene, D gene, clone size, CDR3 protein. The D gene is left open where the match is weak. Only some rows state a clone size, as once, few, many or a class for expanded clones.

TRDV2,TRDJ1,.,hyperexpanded,ACDTVLGNDKLI
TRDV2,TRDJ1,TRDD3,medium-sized,ACDTVSPENWGIREYTDKLI
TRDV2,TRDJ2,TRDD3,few,ACDGWDTRGGAQLF
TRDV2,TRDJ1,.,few,ACDEASWGSQPKYTDKLI
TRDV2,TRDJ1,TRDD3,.,ACDSLGDIQDTDKLI
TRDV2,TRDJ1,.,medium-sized,ACDLVGGPIDKLI
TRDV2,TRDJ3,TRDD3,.,ACDTAGGILSSCDTRPMF
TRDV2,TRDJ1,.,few,ACDTVTNGPSYPGGYTDKLI
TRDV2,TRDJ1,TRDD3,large,ACDTVLGDPVYTDKLI
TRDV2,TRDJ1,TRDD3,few,ACDTILTTGGTSSYTAKLI
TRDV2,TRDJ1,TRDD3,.,ACDTLGDTGTDKLI
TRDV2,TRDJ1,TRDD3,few,ACDTVTGRLLGDYAYTDKLI
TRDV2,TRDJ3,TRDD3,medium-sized,ACDNTQLGDTRSSWDTRQMF
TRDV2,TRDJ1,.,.,ACEGLERSSGDKLI
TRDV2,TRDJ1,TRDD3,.,ACDSVGLVGDTGTDKLI
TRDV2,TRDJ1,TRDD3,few,ACDPTTGGYSSYTDKLI
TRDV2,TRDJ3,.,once,ACDRTPLSGALIDTRQMF
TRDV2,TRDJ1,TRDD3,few,ACDLLGDYTDKLI
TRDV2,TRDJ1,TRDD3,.,ACDPLGGRYTDKLI
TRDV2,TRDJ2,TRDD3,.,ACDTVAGVGDTQDQLF
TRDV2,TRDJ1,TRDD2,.,ACDSLPSALGGDYANPPNTDKLI
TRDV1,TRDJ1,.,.,ALGDIFLARSLGVPYTDKLI
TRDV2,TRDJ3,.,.,ACDPMRNPWDTRQMF
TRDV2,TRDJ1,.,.,ACDTVGDPSRPDKLI
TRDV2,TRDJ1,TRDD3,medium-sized,ACDTILGDRGYTDKLI